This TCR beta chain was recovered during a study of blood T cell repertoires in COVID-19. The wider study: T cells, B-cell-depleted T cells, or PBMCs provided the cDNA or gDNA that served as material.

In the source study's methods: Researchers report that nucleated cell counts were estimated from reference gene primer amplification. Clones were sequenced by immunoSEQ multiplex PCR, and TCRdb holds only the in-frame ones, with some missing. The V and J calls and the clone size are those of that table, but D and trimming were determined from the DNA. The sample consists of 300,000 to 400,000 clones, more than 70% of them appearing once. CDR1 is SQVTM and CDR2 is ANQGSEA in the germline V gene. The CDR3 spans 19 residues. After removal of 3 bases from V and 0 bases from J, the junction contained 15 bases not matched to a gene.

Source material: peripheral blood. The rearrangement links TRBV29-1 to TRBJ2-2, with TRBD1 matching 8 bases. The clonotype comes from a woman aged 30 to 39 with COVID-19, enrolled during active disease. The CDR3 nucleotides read TGCAGCGTTGAGTTCCTTGGGTCCGGACAGGGACCGAACACCGGGGAGCTGTTTTTT. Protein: CSVEFLGSGQGPNTGELFF.